This T cell receptor beta chain derives from a study of CD8 T cells in Susac syndrome. RNA, at 0.5 to 1 ug, was reverse transcribed with random hexamers. TCRdb independently ran MiXCR on the immunoSEQ multiplex PCR reads; one entry per CDR3 protein. The sample records hundreds of thousands of distinct CDR3 sequences, 90% to 97% being singletons. What was sequenced was CD4+ T cells from PBMCs. This TCR derives from a human donor with Susac syndrome.

CDR3 residues: CSVLGGRTDTQYF. As DNA, the CDR3 is TGCAGCGTTCTGGGGGGTAGGACAGATACGCAGTATTTT. This rearrangement joins TRBV29-1 to TRBJ2-3, with D perhaps matching TRBD2 (6 bases). Trimming cost V 5 bases and J 3 bases, with 12 bases left between them. The CDR3 covers 13 residues. The germline CDR1 and CDR2 sequences are SQVTM and ANQGSEA.